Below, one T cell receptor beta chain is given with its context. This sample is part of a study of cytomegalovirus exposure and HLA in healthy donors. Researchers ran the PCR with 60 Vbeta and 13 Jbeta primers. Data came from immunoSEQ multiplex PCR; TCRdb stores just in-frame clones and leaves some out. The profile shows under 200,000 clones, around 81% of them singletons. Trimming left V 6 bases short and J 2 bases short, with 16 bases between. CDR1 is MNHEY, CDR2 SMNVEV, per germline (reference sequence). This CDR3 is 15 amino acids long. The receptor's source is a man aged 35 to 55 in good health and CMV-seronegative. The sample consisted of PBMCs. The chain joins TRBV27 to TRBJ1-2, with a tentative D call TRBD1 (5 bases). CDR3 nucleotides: TGTGCCAGCAGACTCGTCGACAGCGGGAACTATGGCTACACCTTC. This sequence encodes CASRLVDSGNYGYTF.